This T cell receptor beta chain was documented in a study of vaccination effects on CD4 cells after COVID-19. Method: immunoSEQ multiplex PCR; TCRdb's copy keeps in-frame clones and lacks some. Of some 79,000 clones in the sample, around 70% were seen once. In regard to this clone: Antigen: not known.

Under the ViraFEST assay, PBMC were stimulated with viral peptide pools so that antigen-specific CD4+ T cells expanded. Sequencing was performed afterwards. Scientists isolated CD4+ T cells after an approximately 10-day culture period ended. The receptor was isolated from a human donor who received a COVID-19 vaccine. The starting material was CD4+ T cells from PBMCs cultured with HCoV-229E spike peptides, obtained before COVID-19 vaccination.

In nucleotides, the CDR3 is TGTGCCAGCAGCTTAGTTTCCGTGTTGGGCTACACCTTC. Its protein product is CASSLVSVLGYTF. The rearrangement links TRBV7-2 to TRBJ1-2; no clear D. This CDR3 has 13 residues. V lost 1 base and J 8 bases, leaving 11 bases between the germline ends. Germline CDR1 is SGHTA and CDR2 is FQGNSA.